Sequencing of this TCR beta chain was carried out in a study of identical twins. Findings of the study overall: In monozygotic twins, models underestimated the sharing of out-of-frame TCR alpha.

MiXCR, applied by TCRdb to the 5' RACE reads, yields one record per CDR3 protein. This table holds fewer than 900,000 distinct CDR3 sequences, 18% found once. Remarks on this clonotype: Its antigen remains unidentified.

The CDR3 contains 14 residues. Germline CDR1 reads DFQATT; CDR2 reads SNEGSKA (reference sequence). With V trimmed by 7 bases and J by 8 bases, 13 bases remained unmatched. The same data also went into a second study, on T cells expressing NK-cell markers. That report adds: A range of about 1.0-8% of CD8+ T cells consisted of dominant NKG2C+ clonotypes in more than five donors.

The sample comprised PBMCs. The rearrangement joins TRBV20-1 to TRBJ1-2; TRBD1 matches 10 bases. The sequence came from a young woman in good health. CDR3 region: CSGFRDRGLYGYTF. CDR3 in DNA: TGCAGTGGCTTCCGGGACAGGGGTCTGTACGGCTACACCTTC.